This is a list of T cell receptor beta chains from one sample in a study of T-cell reconstitution after alpha-beta-depleted transplantation in children. MiXCR was run by TCRdb on the PCR reads, yielding one entry per CDR3 protein. Of roughly 670,000 distinct CDR3 sequences in the sample, under 15% are singletons; the top ten hold 0.79%. The input for sequencing was PBMCs, taken before TCRalphabeta/CD19-depleted stem cell transplant. Every receptor here comes from a girl aged 2-10 years with congenital amegakaryocytic thrombocytopenia, due to receive a stem cell transplant. CDR3s include the opening cysteine and the closing phenylalanine or tryptophan. D genes are given only for firm matches. A clone size is listed for some rows: how often the clone was seen (once, few, many), or a class if it is expanded.

cdr3_length	v_call	j_call	clone_size	d_call	cdr3_nt	cdr3_aa
15	TRBV5-1	TRBJ2-7	many	-	TGCGCCAGCAGCTCGTGGGACGGTCACTCCTACGAGCAGTACTTC	CASSSWDGHSYEQYF
13	TRBV20-1	TRBJ1-1	many	TRBD1	TGCAGTGCCGTGACAGGGGTAGGCACTGAAGCTTTCTTT	CSAVTGVGTEAFF
13	TRBV5-1	TRBJ2-1	many	-	TGCGCCAGCAGCTTCCTCAGGGGAAATGAGCAGTTCTTC	CASSFLRGNEQFF
16	TRBV20-1	TRBJ2-4	few	-	TGCAGTGCTTTATCACAGGGTGACTCCCCAAGGGACATTCAGTACTTC	CSALSQGDSPRDIQYF
11	TRBV6-5	TRBJ1-1	many	-	TGTGCCAGCAGCCGTGACACTGAAGCTTTCTTT	CASSRDTEAFF
13	TRBV29-1	TRBJ2-7	-	-	TGCAGCGCCTGGGACCGCTACTCCTACGAGCAGTACTTC	CSAWDRYSYEQYF
13	TRBV27	TRBJ2-2	many	-	TGTGCCAGCCGAAGCGAGAACACCGGGGAGCTGTTTTTT	CASRSENTGELFF
15	TRBV28	TRBJ2-5	-	-	TGTGCCAGCAGTTTTGGGGGAGCGACCCAAGAGACCCAGTACTTC	CASSFGGATQETQYF
15	TRBV7-3	TRBJ2-1	few	TRBD2	TGTGCCAGCAGCTTAGTAGCGGGAGGATCTAATGAGCAGTTCTTC	CASSLVAGGSNEQFF
15	TRBV5-6	TRBJ2-7	-	TRBD2	TGTGCCAGCAGCCCGCGGCTAGCGGAGATCTACGAGCAGTACTTC	CASSPRLAEIYEQYF
13	TRBV12-3/TRBV12-4	TRBJ2-7	many	TRBD1	TGTGCCAGCAGCGGACAGGGACCCTACGAGCAGTACTTC	CASSGQGPYEQYF